One sample yielded the 3 T cell receptor beta chains listed below, sequenced in a study of early T cells in non-severe SARS-CoV-2 infection. TCRdb passed the 5' RACE reads through MiXCR, listing each CDR3 protein once. Of approximately 42,000 distinct CDR3 sequences in the sample, 7.1% were seen once. Sequencing used whole blood. The receptors stem from an adult who was a healthcare worker with PCR-confirmed SARS-CoV-2 infection or an uninfected control (not recorded which).

The rearrangement joins TRBV20-1 to TRBJ2-5; 11 bases are shared with TRBD1. The V gene end was trimmed by 6 bases and the J gene end by 1 base; junction bases not matched to a gene: 1. This CDR3 is 13 amino acids long. Germline CDR1 DFQATT, CDR2 SNEGSKA (reference sequence). The CDR3 nucleotides read TGCAGTGCCGGGACAGGGGGCCAAGAGACCCAGTACTTC. This gives the protein CSAGTGGQETQYF.

V usage is TRBV6-2 or TRBV6-3 and J usage is TRBJ2-5, with no clear D. Germline V gene data show CDR1 as MNHEY and CDR2 as SVGEGT. Trimming removed 0 bases from V and 1 base from J, with 6 bases in between. The CDR3 is made up of 14 amino acids. This chain's CDR3 is CASSYSTTQETQYF. DNA of the CDR3: TGTGCCAGCAGTTACTCGACCACCCAAGAGACCCAGTACTTC.

Many counts were recorded for this clonotype. CDR3 coding DNA: TGCAGTGCTAGCGCGTCTGAAGCTTTCTTT. It translates to CSASASEAFF. This chain connects TRBV20-1 to TRBJ1-1; no clear D. Trimming stripped 3 bases from V and 6 bases from J, with 5 bases between. Germline V gene sequence: CDR1 DFQATT, CDR2 SNEGSKA (reference sequence). This CDR3 spans 10 amino acids.